The rows below give T cell receptor beta chains drawn from one sample of a study of blood T cell repertoires in COVID-19. Generated by immunoSEQ multiplex PCR, the TCRdb table keeps only in-frame clones and is missing some. The sample holds 330,000 or so clones, 80% to 90% seen once. Sequenced sample: PBMCs or T cells enriched from blood (not recorded which). These receptors originate from a man aged 30-40 years who had recovered from COVID-19. Each CDR3 is given with its conserved first and last residue. The D gene is left open where the match is weak. Clone size is stated in some rows and not others, as once, few, many or a class when expanded.

j_call | v_call | d_call | clone_size | cdr3_nt | cdr3_aa
TRBJ2-5 | TRBV5-1 | NA | NA | TGCGCCAGCAGCCCTTATCCCAACAGGGCTCAAGAGACCCAGTACTTC | CASSPYPNRAQETQYF
TRBJ1-2 | TRBV27 | TRBD1 | NA | TGTGCCAGCAGTTACGGACAGGGGTGGGGCTACACCTTC | CASSYGQGWGYTF
TRBJ2-7 | TRBV5-1 | NA | NA | TGCGCCAGCAGCTTGGGGAGAGAGTACGAGCAGTACTTC | CASSLGREYEQYF
TRBJ1-2 | TRBV5-1 | TRBD1 | NA | TGCGCCAGCAGCTTAACGGGACAGGGAAATGGTTATGGCTACACCTTC | CASSLTGQGNGYGYTF
TRBJ1-6 | TRBV28 | TRBD1 | NA | TGTGCCAGCAGCATCCTGACAGGGGGCAGGAATTCACCCCTCCACTTT | CASSILTGGRNSPLHF
TRBJ2-3 | TRBV12-3/TRBV12-4 | NA | NA | TGTGCCAGCAGTTACAGATCCGTGGATACGCAGTATTTT | CASSYRSVDTQYF
TRBJ2-4 | TRBV6-5 | TRBD1 | NA | TGTGCCAGCAATAAACAGGGGGCCAAAAACATTCAGTACTTC | CASNKQGAKNIQYF
TRBJ1-2 | TRBV28 | NA | NA | TGTGCCAGCACCCAGGGGCTGGTCGATGGCTACACCTTC | CASTQGLVDGYTF
TRBJ1-4 | TRBV7-2 | NA | NA | TGTGCCAGCAGCTTAGCGCCCAGTAATGAAAAACTGTTTTTT | CASSLAPSNEKLFF
TRBJ1-4 | TRBV30 | NA | NA | TGTGCCTGGAGTGTAGGGCGGGGAACAACTAATGAAAAACTGTTTTTT | CAWSVGRGTTNEKLFF
TRBJ2-3 | TRBV2 | NA | NA | TGTGCCAGCAGTGGCACAGGGTCCCCAGATACGCAGTATTTT | CASSGTGSPDTQYF
TRBJ1-1 | TRBV5-6 | NA | NA | TGTGCCAGCAGCTTGGGCTCGGGAAACACTGAAGCTTTCTTT | CASSLGSGNTEAFF
TRBJ1-2 | TRBV5-1 | TRBD1 | once | TGCGCCAGCAACCCTGATGAGGGACAGGTCTATGGCTACACCTTC | CASNPDEGQVYGYTF
TRBJ1-4 | TRBV15 | NA | NA | TGTGCCACCAGCAGAGATGGTACAGAAAAACTGTTTTTT | CATSRDGTEKLFF
TRBJ1-2 | TRBV15 | NA | NA | TGTGCCACCAGCAGCGCGGTTCACTATGGCTACACCTTC | CATSSAVHYGYTF
TRBJ2-1 | TRBV7-3 | NA | NA | TGTGCCAGCAGCTTAACAGGCGGGTACAATGAGCAGTTCTTC | CASSLTGGYNEQFF
TRBJ1-2 | TRBV6-5 | TRBD1 | NA | TGTGCCAGCAGCTCCGACAGGGGGAACTATGGCTACACCTTC | CASSSDRGNYGYTF
TRBJ2-1 | TRBV15 | TRBD2 | once | TGTGCCACCAGCAAGAGGTCTAGCGGGAACAATGAGCAGTTCTTC | CATSKRSSGNNEQFF